This T cell receptor beta chain was identified in a study of blood T cell repertoires in COVID-19. Trimming removed 2 bases at V and 4 bases at J, with 9 bases between. CDR1 is ENHRY and CDR2 is SYGVKD in the germline V gene. The CDR3 totals 14 residues. Profiling relied on immunoSEQ multiplex PCR, and the TCRdb table lists in-frame clones only, not all of them. The data contain 70,000 or so clones, 90% of them singletons. This receptor was taken from a young woman with acute or convalescent COVID-19. The sequenced sample consisted of peripheral blood. The gene calls are TRBV10-3 and TRBJ2-1; TRBD2 is a possible D gene (5 bases). CDR3 protein: CAISEGGSYNEQFF. Written as DNA, the CDR3 is TGTGCCATCAGTGAGGGAGGCTCTTACAATGAGCAGTTCTTC.